The 25 T cell receptor beta chains given below trace back to one sample, sequenced in a study of T cell clonotyping in hematopoietic cell transplantation. Generated by immunoSEQ multiplex PCR, the TCRdb table keeps only in-frame clones and is missing some. Found here are about 14,000 clones, around 62% of them singletons; the top ten hold 7.5% to 10%. The source material was PBMCs. The receptors stem from a human donor who either received an allogeneic hematopoietic cell transplant for a myeloid malignancy or was a related donor (not recorded which). Some clones in this sample may be carry-over from other donors' samples.

The gene calls are TRBV19 and TRBJ2-3, with a possible D match to TRBD2 (6 bases). From germline, CDR1 is LNHDA and CDR2 SQIVND (reference sequence). CDR3 size: 13 residues. The ends were cut back, 3 bases at V and 8 bases at J, with 12 bases in the middle. For the CDR3, the DNA is TGTGCCAGTAGTATGGTGCCGGGAGCTACGCAGTATTTT. Its protein is CASSMVPGATQYF.

This chain joins TRBV6-1 and TRBJ1-2; no firm D call. Trimming removed 6 bases from V and 5 bases from J, with 13 bases in between. This CDR3 region has 13 residues. CDR1 and CDR2 from the germline V gene are MNHNS and SASEGT. The CDR3 is CASRARGLYGYTF. The CDR3 DNA follows: TGTGCCAGCAGAGCCAGAGGGTTATATGGCTACACCTTC.

In its sample, this clone was seen a few times. The CDR3 coding sequence is TGTGCCAGCAGTATTTCTTACGAGCAGTACTTC. Translation gives CASSISYEQYF. The chain couples TRBV7-9 to TRBJ2-7, with unresolved D. Germline loops: CDR1 SEHNR, CDR2 FQNEAQ (reference sequence). Trimming shortened V by 6 bases and J by 4 bases, and 7 bases separated the two germline ends. The CDR3 extends over 11 amino acids.

The chain joins TRBV6-5 to TRBJ2-7; 7 bases are shared with TRBD1. V dropped 0 bases and J dropped 4; count of bases not matched to a gene: 6. Germline CDR1 MNHEY, CDR2 SVGAGI. The CDR3 is 15 residues long. CDR3 sequence (DNA): TGTGCCAGCAGTTACTCGTGGGACAGAACGTACGAGCAGTACTTC. It codes for CASSYSWDRTYEQYF.

The chain combines TRBV6-5 with TRBJ1-5, with D maybe TRBD1 (6 bases). The CDR3 has 15 amino acids. The germline V gene has CDR1 MNHEY and CDR2 SVGAGI. V lost 7 bases and J 4 bases, leaving 17 bases between the germline ends. The CDR3: CASKKDSRSNQPQHF. The CDR3 coding sequence is TGTGCCAGCAAGAAGGACAGCCGGAGTAATCAGCCCCAGCATTTT.

V is TRBV28 and J is TRBJ2-1; D might be TRBD1 (6 bases). The V gene lost 2 bases and the J gene lost 5 bases, with 10 bases spanning the gap. The CDR3 has 14 residues. Germline CDR1 reads MDHEN; CDR2 reads SYDVKM. Here the CDR3 reads CASSLRTENNEQFF. The CDR3 nucleotides read TGTGCCAGCAGTTTAAGGACAGAAAACAATGAGCAGTTCTTC.

The chain couples TRBV6-1 to TRBJ1-5; 8 nucleotides agree with TRBD1. Germline lookup yields CDR1 MNHNS and CDR2 SASEGT. The CDR3 consists of 14 residues. Trimming removed 11 bases from V and 5 bases from J; junction bases left unmatched: 11. DNA of the CDR3: TGTGCCTGCAACCCGGACAGGGTGGATCAGCCCCAGCATTTT. Encoded protein: CACNPDRVDQPQHF.

The rearrangement links TRBV6-5 to TRBJ1-4; D ambiguous. Germline CDR1 is MNHEY and CDR2 is SVGAGI. V dropped 0 bases and J dropped 8 bases, with 10 bases sitting between them. The CDR3 has 14 amino acids. The DNA of the CDR3 is TGTGCCAGCAGTTACTCGGGAGCGGACGAAAAACTGTTTTTT. This encodes CASSYSGADEKLFF.

V is TRBV29-1 and J is TRBJ1-1; D unclear. Germline CDR1 is SQVTM and CDR2 is ANQGSEA. CDR3 length: 10 residues. V was trimmed by 5 bases and J by 1 base, leaving 2 bases between them. The CDR3 DNA sequence: TGCAGCGTTCGGAACACTGAAGCTTTCTTT. Its protein product is CSVRNTEAFF.

This sequence joins TRBV29-1 and TRBJ2-7, with D hard to call. V shed 6 bases and J shed 3 bases, with 15 bases lying between them. Germline CDR1 reads SQVTM; CDR2 reads ANQGSEA. The CDR3 is 13 residues long. CDR3 nucleotide sequence: TGCAGCGTCGCCAGAGGAACCTACTACGAGCAGTACTTC. It translates to CSVARGTYYEQYF.

In DNA, the CDR3 is TGTGCCAGTAGTATAGCCGGGGCCGCCTACGAGCAGTACTTC. It yields the protein CASSIAGAAYEQYF. The chain has TRBV19 and TRBJ2-7; D is perhaps TRBD1 or TRBD2 (5 bases each). V was shortened by 1 base and J by 2 bases, with 9 bases between the two germline ends. This CDR3 has 14 amino acids. Germline CDR1 LNHDA, CDR2 SQIVND (reference sequence).

CDR3 sequence reads: CAWNRDRDFLSTDTQYF. As DNA, the CDR3 is TGTGCCTGGAACCGGGACAGGGATTTCCTAAGCACAGATACGCAGTATTTT. The chain joins TRBV30 to TRBJ2-3, with 9 bases lining up with TRBD1. The V and J ends lost 4 bases and 0 bases, in that order; junction bases with no gene match: 11. Germline assignment: CDR1 GTSNPN and CDR2 SVGIG (reference sequence). The CDR3 has 17 amino acids.

This chain links TRBV27 with TRBJ1-5; 10 positions match TRBD1. Germline V gives CDR1 MNHEY, CDR2 SMNVEV (reference sequence). The J segment lost 0 bases and the V segment lost 5 bases, leaving 13 bases of the junction unmatched. The CDR3 is 19 amino acids. CDR3 bases: TGTGCCAGCAGTCAGAGTCCGGGACAGGGGCTCTATAGCAATCAGCCCCAGCATTTT. It codes for CASSQSPGQGLYSNQPQHF.

The rearrangement joins TRBV6-6 to TRBJ1-2; D might be TRBD1 (6 bases). The CDR3 spans 16 residues. The V end lost 5 bases, the J end lost 3 bases, and 19 bases lay between the germline ends. Germline V gene sequence: CDR1 MNHNY, CDR2 SVGAGI (reference sequence). CDR3 region: CASSVTGIADYYGYTF. The CDR3 nucleotides are TGTGCCAGCAGTGTTACAGGGATAGCAGATTACTATGGCTACACCTTC.

The chain joins TRBV27 to TRBJ2-1; D remains ambiguous. Germline CDR1 is MNHEY and CDR2 is SMNVEV (reference sequence). Deletions cut 6 bases from V and 6 bases from J, with 15 bases between. The CDR3 sequence is 14 residues long. For the CDR3, the DNA is TGTGCCAGCAGCGGGTCCGGCATGGTCAATGAGCAGTTCTTC. It is translated as CASSGSGMVNEQFF.

V is TRBV25-1 and J is TRBJ1-3, with TRBD1 as a possible D gene (5 bases). This CDR3 region has 15 residues. Germline CDR1 is MGHDK and CDR2 is SYGVNS. V was cut by 6 bases and J by 1 base, with 13 bases left in between. The CDR3 reads CASSRTSSSGNTIYF. The CDR3 region has the DNA TGTGCCAGCAGCCGGACAAGTTCTTCTGGAAACACCATATATTTT.

This clone was counted only a few times. CDR3 DNA sequence: TGTGCCAGCAGTGATGAGGTCCGGGACAGGGGTGGTGAGACCCAGTACTTC. This translates into CASSDEVRDRGGETQYF. The chain employs TRBV25-1 and TRBJ2-5; 10 positions agree with TRBD1. Germline assignment: CDR1 MGHDK and CDR2 SYGVNS. Losses at the gene ends were 3 bases for V and 5 bases for J; bases not matched to a gene: 12. This CDR3 region has 17 residues.

The V call is TRBV10-3, the J call TRBJ1-1, with unresolved D. CDR1 ENHRY and CDR2 SYGVKD come from the germline V gene. The CDR3 runs to 12 residues. Trimming removed 3 bases at V and 8 bases at J, with 10 bases between. The CDR3 nucleotides read TGTGCCATCAGTGAACCCGGTTCGGAAGCTTTCTTT. Protein product: CAISEPGSEAFF.

CDR3 protein: CASSLPTGTAYEQYF. The CDR3 coding sequence is TGTGCCAGCAGTTTACCCACCGGGACAGCCTACGAGCAGTACTTC. This rearrangement joins TRBV28 to TRBJ2-7, with 7 nucleotides matching TRBD1. V trimming: 2 bases; J trimming: 2 bases; junction bases outside the gene matches: 6. This CDR3 contains 15 residues. Germline V CDR1 and CDR2: MDHEN, SYDVKM.

By its share, this clone is large. V usage is TRBV29-1 and J usage is TRBJ1-2; D remains unclear. Trimming left V 6 bases short and J 5 bases short, with 10 bases between. Germline-derived CDR1 and CDR2 are SQVTM and ANQGSEA. This CDR3 has 11 amino acids. The CDR3 region has the DNA TGCAGCGTCTCCGTGGATTATGGCTACACCTTC. This gives the protein CSVSVDYGYTF.

CDR3 coding DNA: TGCAGCGTTGAAGGAGGGAGAGGGGCCGATGAGCAGTTCTTC. This translates into CSVEGGRGADEQFF. The V and J genes are TRBV29-1 and TRBJ2-1, with D perhaps TRBD1 or TRBD2 (5 bases each). Germline V CDR1 and CDR2: SQVTM, ANQGSEA. V lost 1 base and J 8 bases, leaving 15 bases between the germline ends. The CDR3 totals 14 residues.

CDR3 residues: CAWRQGPDTQYF. The CDR3 coding sequence is TGTGCCTGGAGACAGGGTCCAGATACGCAGTATTTT. The chain has TRBV30 and TRBJ2-3; D may be TRBD1 (6 bases). Germline lookup yields CDR1 GTSNPN and CDR2 SVGIG (reference sequence). V shed 3 bases and J shed 4 bases, with 8 bases lying between them. The CDR3 spans 12 residues. Combining the CDR3 with reference TRBV30 and TRBJ2-3 gives the whole variable domain SQTIHQWPATLVQPVGSPLSLECTVEGTSNPNLYWYRQAAGRGLQLLFYSVGIGQISSEVPQNLSASRPQDRQFILSSKKLLLSDSGFYLCAWRQGPDTQYFGPGTRLTVL.

V gene TRBV7-8 combines with J gene TRBJ1-6, with D hard to call. This CDR3 comprises 13 residues. Per germline, CDR1 SGHVS and CDR2 FQNEAQ. The V end lost 7 bases, the J end lost 12 bases, and 16 bases lay between the germline ends. CDR3 DNA: TGTGCCAGCACCCCCGGGAACGGCAAACCCCTCCACTTT. Its translation: CASTPGNGKPLHF.

V usage is TRBV6-5 and J usage is TRBJ1-5; D unresolved. There are 13 residues in the CDR3. The ends were cut back, 6 bases at V and 6 bases at J, with 12 bases in the middle. CDR1 MNHEY and CDR2 SVGAGI come from the germline V gene. The CDR3 protein is CASSRGGFQPQHF. The CDR3 DNA follows: TGTGCCAGCAGCCGCGGAGGTTTTCAGCCCCAGCATTTT.

This clone has just a few counts. The chain uses TRBV6-5 and TRBJ1-2, with 10 bases matching TRBD1. The CDR3 length is 14 residues. Germline V gives CDR1 MNHEY, CDR2 SVGAGI. Unmatched junction bases numbered 9, after V lost 6 bases and J lost 8 bases. CDR3 sequence (DNA): TGTGCCAGCAGCTCTCCCGACAGGGGGCGAGGCTACACCTTC. Translated: CASSSPDRGRGYTF.